This T cell receptor (beta chain) emerged from a study of beta chain features in type 1 diabetes. Study results and caveats: Individuals with type 1 diabetes displayed fewer insertions and more deletions at VDJ junctions. Patients showed naive, central memory and Treg TCRB repertoires that appeared more similar than those of healthy donors. Equally in patients and controls, shorter templates might have been favored by PCR.

With regard to this clone: Its antigen remains unknown.

Trimming took off 5 bases at V and 5 bases at J, with 15 bases between the two ends. This CDR3 has 15 amino acids. The germline V gene has CDR1 LGHNA and CDR2 YSLEER. Isolated RNA was reverse transcribed in full, so expressed TCRB transcripts were sequenced. The protocol was immunoSEQ multiplex PCR, while the TCRdb copy is restricted to in-frame clones and leaves out a portion. In the table there are around 310,000 clones, 9.5% to 12% of which are singletons. Sample: naive CD4+ T cells from blood. The clonotype comes from a woman under 40 in good health. The rearrangement uses TRBV4-3 and TRBJ2-2; D may be TRBD2 (5 bases). CDR3 region: CASSLGGRETGELFF. The CDR3 DNA sequence: TGCGCCAGCAGCTTAGGCGGCCGGGAAACCGGGGAGCTGTTTTTT.